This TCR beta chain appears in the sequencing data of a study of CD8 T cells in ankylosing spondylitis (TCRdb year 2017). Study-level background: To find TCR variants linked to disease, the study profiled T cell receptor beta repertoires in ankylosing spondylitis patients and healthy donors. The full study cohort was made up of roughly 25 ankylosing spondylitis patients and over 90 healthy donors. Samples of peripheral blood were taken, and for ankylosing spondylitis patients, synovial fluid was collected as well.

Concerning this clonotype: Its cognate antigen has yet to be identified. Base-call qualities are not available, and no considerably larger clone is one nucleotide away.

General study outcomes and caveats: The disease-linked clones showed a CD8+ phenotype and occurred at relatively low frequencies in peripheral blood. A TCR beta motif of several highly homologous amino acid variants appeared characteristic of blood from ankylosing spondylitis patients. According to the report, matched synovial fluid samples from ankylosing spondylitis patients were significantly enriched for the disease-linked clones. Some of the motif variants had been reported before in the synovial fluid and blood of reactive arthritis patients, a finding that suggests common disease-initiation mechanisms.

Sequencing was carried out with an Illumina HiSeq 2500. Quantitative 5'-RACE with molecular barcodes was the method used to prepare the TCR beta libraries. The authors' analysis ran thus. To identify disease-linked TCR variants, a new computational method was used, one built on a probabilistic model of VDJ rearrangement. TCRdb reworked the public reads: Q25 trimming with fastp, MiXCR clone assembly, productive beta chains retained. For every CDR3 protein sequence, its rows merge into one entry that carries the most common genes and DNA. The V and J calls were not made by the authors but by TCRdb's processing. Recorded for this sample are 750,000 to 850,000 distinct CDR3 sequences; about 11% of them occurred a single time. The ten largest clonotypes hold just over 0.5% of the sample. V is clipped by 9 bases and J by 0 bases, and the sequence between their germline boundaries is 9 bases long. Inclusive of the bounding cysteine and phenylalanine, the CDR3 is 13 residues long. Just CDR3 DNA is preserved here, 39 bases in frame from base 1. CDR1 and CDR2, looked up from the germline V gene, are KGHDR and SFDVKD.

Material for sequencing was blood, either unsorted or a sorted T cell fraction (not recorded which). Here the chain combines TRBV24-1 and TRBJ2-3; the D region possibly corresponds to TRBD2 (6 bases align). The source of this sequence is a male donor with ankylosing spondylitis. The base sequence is TGTGCCACCGGGACTCCTAGCACAGATACGCAGTATTTT. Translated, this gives CATGTPSTDTQYF.